The present TCR beta chain was sequenced within a study of blood T cell repertoires in COVID-19. Whole-study context: Spain, Italy and the United States supplied samples that represented acute and convalescent COVID-19. PBMCs, B-cell-depleted T cells, or T cells provided the cDNA or gDNA that made up the material.

This CDR3 has 15 amino acids. Germline V lookup: CDR1 SGHTS, CDR2 YDEGEE. Between the trimmed V and J ends, which lost 4 bases and 4 bases, there was a span of 15 bases. TCRdb's copy holds only in-frame clones and misses some; the assay was immunoSEQ multiplex PCR. The top ten clones hold around 1.9% of a sample with 170,000 or so clones, 80% to 90% of them seen once. The chain employs TRBV5-8 and TRBJ2-1; possible D gene TRBD2, 6 bases. The source material was peripheral blood. This clonotype was sampled from a man younger than 35 who had recovered from COVID-19. As DNA, the CDR3 is TGTGCCAGCAGCAAGGGTGGGGGGATGTACAATGAGCAGTTCTTC. Protein product: CASSKGGGMYNEQFF.